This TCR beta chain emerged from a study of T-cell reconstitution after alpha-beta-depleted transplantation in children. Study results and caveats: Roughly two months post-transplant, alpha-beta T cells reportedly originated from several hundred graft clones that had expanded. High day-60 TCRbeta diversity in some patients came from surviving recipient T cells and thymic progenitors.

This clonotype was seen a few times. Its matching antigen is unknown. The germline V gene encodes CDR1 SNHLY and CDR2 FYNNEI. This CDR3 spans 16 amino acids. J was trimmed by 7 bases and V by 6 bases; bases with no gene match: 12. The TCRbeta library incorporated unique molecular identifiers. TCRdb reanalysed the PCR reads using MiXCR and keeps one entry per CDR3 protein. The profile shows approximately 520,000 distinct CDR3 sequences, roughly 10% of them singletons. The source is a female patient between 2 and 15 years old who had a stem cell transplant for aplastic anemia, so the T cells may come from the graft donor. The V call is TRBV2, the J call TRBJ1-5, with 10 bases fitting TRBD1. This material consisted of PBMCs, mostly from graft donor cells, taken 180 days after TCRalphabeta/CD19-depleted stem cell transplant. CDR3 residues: CASSLGQGTVRQPQHF. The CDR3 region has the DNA TGTGCCAGCAGCCTGGGACAGGGGACGGTCAGACAGCCCCAGCATTTT.